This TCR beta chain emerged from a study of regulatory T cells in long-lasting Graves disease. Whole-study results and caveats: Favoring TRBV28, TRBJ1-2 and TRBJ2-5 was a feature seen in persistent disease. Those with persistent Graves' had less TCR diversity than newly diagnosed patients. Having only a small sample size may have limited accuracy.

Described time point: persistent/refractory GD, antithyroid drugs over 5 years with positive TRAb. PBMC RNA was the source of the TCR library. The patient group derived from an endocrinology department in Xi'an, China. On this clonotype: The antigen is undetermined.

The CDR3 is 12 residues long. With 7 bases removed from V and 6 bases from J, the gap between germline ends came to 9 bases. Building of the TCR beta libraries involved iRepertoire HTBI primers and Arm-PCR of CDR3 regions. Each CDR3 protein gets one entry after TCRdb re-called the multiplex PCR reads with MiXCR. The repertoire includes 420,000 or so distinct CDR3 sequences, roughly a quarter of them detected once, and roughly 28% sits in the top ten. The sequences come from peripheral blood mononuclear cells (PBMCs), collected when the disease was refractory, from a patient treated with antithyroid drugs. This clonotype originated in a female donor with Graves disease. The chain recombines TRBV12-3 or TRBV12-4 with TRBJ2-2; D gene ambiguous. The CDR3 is CASTLYPGELFF. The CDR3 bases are TGTGCCAGCACACTTTATCCCGGGGAGCTGTTTTTT.